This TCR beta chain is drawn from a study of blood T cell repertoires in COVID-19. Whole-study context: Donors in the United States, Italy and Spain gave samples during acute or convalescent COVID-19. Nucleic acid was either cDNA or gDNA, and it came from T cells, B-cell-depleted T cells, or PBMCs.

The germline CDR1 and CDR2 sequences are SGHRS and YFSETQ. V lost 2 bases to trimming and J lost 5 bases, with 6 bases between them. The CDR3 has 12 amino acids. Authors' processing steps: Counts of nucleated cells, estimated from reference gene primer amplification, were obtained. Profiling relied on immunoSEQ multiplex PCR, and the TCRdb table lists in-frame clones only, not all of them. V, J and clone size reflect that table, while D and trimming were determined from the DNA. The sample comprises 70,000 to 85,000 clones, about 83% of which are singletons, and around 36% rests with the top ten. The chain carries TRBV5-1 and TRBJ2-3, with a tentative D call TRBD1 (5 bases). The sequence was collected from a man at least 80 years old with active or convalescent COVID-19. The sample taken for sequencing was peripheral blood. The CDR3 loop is CASSFREDTQYF. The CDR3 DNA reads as TGCGCCAGCAGCTTCAGGGAAGATACGCAGTATTTT.